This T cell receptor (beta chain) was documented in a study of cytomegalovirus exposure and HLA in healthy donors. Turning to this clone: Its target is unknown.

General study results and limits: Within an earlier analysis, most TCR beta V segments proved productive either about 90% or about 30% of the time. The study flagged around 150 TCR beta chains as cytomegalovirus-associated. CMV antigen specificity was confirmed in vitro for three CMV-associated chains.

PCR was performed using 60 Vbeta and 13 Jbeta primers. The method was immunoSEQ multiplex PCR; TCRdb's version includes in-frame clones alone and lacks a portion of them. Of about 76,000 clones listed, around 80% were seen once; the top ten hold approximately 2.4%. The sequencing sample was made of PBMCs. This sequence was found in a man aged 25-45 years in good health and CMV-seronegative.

CDR3 amino acids: CASSLEGAMGNEQFF. CDR3 nucleotide sequence: TGTGCCAGCAGTTTAGAGGGGGCAATGGGCAATGAGCAGTTCTTC. This rearrangement joins TRBV27 to TRBJ2-1, with 7 positions matching TRBD1. V lost 2 bases to trimming and J lost 6 bases; unmatched junction nucleotides: 7. The CDR3 contains 15 residues. CDR1 MNHEY and CDR2 SMNVEV come from the germline V gene (reference sequence).